This TCR beta chain was retrieved from a study of T cell responses to AZD1222 COVID-19 vaccine. Germline lookup yields CDR1 SGHRS and CDR2 YFSETQ. The V and J ends lost 4 bases and 0 bases respectively, with 10 bases between them. The CDR3 is 14 amino acids. Only in-frame clones appear in the TCRdb table, and some are missing; sequencing was by immunoSEQ multiplex PCR. This repertoire includes about 140,000 clones. The study's findings and limits: Clonal diversity was possibly underestimated, and white British individuals and females predominated among donors.

In regard to this clone: The target antigen is unknown.

The receptor comes from an adult in good health. The source material was peripheral blood. This chain joins TRBV5-1 and TRBJ1-1; D call uncertain. The CDR3 region is CASSAAPMNTEAFF. The CDR3 DNA reads as TGCGCCAGCAGCGCGGCCCCGATGAACACTGAAGCTTTCTTT.